This T cell receptor beta chain was retrieved from a study of T cells in Graves' hyperthyroidism and ophthalmopathy. Study-wide points: In blood, most of the thyroid clonotypes expanded above 0.001 were also present.

About this clonotype itself: Its cognate antigen is unknown. Just one base apart from a much larger clone, this may be a read error.

Amplification targeted TCR beta CDR3 regions from RNA transcripts. With the HTBI primer set, the TCR CDR3 went through a first round of RT-PCR. TCRdb called the multiplex PCR reads again in MiXCR, with one record for every CDR3 protein. The table has about 280,000 distinct CDR3 sequences, under 30% seen once; the top ten hold about 30%. Trimming removed 11 bases from V and 0 bases from J, with 22 bases in between. This CDR3 comprises 17 residues. The germline CDR1 and CDR2 sequences are MNHEY and SVGEGT. Sample: blood. The sequence was collected from a man between 40 and 49 years old with Graves' hyperthyroidism that later progressed to Graves' ophthalmopathy. The chain recombines TRBV6-2 or TRBV6-3 with TRBJ2-2; weak D call: TRBD1 (6 bases). The CDR3 protein is CAVYSGTGTANTGELFF. CDR3 sequence (DNA): TGTGCCGTCTACTCCGGAACAGGGACCGCGAACACCGGGGAGCTGTTTTTT.